A selection of T cell receptor beta chains follows, all from one sample in a study of cytomegalovirus exposure and HLA in healthy donors. Clones were read by immunoSEQ multiplex PCR, and TCRdb kept only the in-frame ones, dropping some. The sample has around 130,000 clones; around 76% are singletons. The material sequenced was PBMCs. The source of these receptors is a woman between 50 and 59 years old in good health and CMV-seronegative. Each CDR3 is given with its conserved first and last residue. The D gene is left open where the match is weak. Clone size is not always given. Where it is, it says once, few, many or a class for expanded clones.

V,J,D,size,DNA,CDR3
TRBV5-1,TRBJ2-7,-,-,TGCGCCAGCAGCTTGGCAACGGACAGCCTCTTCTACGAGCAGTACTTC,CASSLATDSLFYEQYF
TRBV6-5,TRBJ2-7,TRBD2,few,TGTGCCAGCAGGTCTCTTGGGACTAGTGGCTACGAGCAGTACTTC,CASRSLGTSGYEQYF
TRBV28,TRBJ1-2,-,once,TGTGCCAGCAGTCCCGACCGGGACTCCTATGGCTACACCTTC,CASSPDRDSYGYTF
TRBV10-3,TRBJ2-7,-,-,TGTGCCATCAGTGAGTCGGGGACATCCTACGAGCAGTACTTC,CAISESGTSYEQYF
TRBV30,TRBJ1-1,-,-,TGTGCCTGGAAAGGACAGCCCATGAACACTGAAGCTTTCTTT,CAWKGQPMNTEAFF
TRBV12-5,TRBJ1-5,-,-,TGTGCTAGTGGTTTCGGGAATCAGCCCCAGCATTTT,CASGFGNQPQHF
TRBV4-3,TRBJ1-1,-,-,TGCGCCAGCAGCCAAGGCGTCAGGCGCACTGAAGCTTTCTTT,CASSQGVRRTEAFF
TRBV6-5,TRBJ1-2,-,-,TGTGCCAGCAGCTCATGGACAGTCGGTAACTATGGCTACACCTTC,CASSSWTVGNYGYTF
TRBV14,TRBJ1-2,-,once,TGTGCCAGCAGCCAAGCAATTGGAGGGCTCTATGGCTACACCTTC,CASSQAIGGLYGYTF
TRBV30,TRBJ1-5,-,-,TGTGCCTGGAGTGCCTCCGGGGGAGGCGGCAATCAGCCCCAGAATTTT,CAWSASGGGGNQPQNF
TRBV28,TRBJ1-5,-,-,TGTGCCAGCAGTCCCGAATACGGGGGTGGTCAGCCCCAGAATTTT,CASSPEYGGGQPQNF
TRBV19,TRBJ1-2,TRBD1,-,TGTGCCAGTAGTATGACGGGACAGGACTATGGCTACACCTTC,CASSMTGQDYGYTF
TRBV7-6,TRBJ1-3,-,-,TGTGCCAGCAGCTTAGCCTCGGGGGTCACTGGAAACACCATATATTTT,CASSLASGVTGNTIYF
TRBV28,TRBJ2-5,-,once,TGTGCCAGCCCAATGTCAACAGGGCCTCGGGAGACCCAGTACTTC,CASPMSTGPRETQYF
TRBV4-1,TRBJ1-1,-,few,TGCGCCAGCAGCCAAGAGGCGGGGAACACTGAAGCTTTCTTT,CASSQEAGNTEAFF
TRBV29-1,TRBJ2-6,-,-,TGCAGCGTCTCCCAGGGGGGCTCTGGGGCCAACGTCCTGACTTTC,CSVSQGGSGANVLTF
TRBV5-1,TRBJ1-2,-,-,TGCGCCAGCAGCATCGGGACTCACGATGGCTACCCCTTC,CASSIGTHDGYPF
TRBV4-3,TRBJ1-1,-,few,TGCGCCAGCAGCCTAAGTGGGGGGTCGGGTACTGAAGCTTTCTTT,CASSLSGGSGTEAFF
TRBV30,TRBJ1-5,TRBD1,once,TGTGCCTGGAGTGTACTGGGGACAGGGCCGTTCTCGGCCCAGCATTTT,CAWSVLGTGPFSAQHF
TRBV2,TRBJ2-3,TRBD2,-,TGTGCCAGCAGTGTTCAAGCGGGGACCCCAGATACGCAGTATTTT,CASSVQAGTPDTQYF
TRBV4-3,TRBJ2-2,TRBD2,-,TGCGCCAGCAGCCAGATAAGACCGGGGGGAACCGGGGAGCTGTTTTTT,CASSQIRPGGTGELFF
TRBV28,TRBJ2-1,-,-,TGTGCCAGCAGTAATCGGTGGACAGGGGTGTTAGCGGGACCAGCGACAAGTAACAATGAGCAGTTCTTC,CASSNRWTGVLAGPATSNNEQFF
TRBV19,TRBJ1-1,-,-,TGTGCCAGTAGTATTAGCGGGCACGGAACTGAAGCTTTCTTT,CASSISGHGTEAFF
TRBV9,TRBJ1-1,TRBD1,-,TGTGCCAGCAGCGTAGCGTCCCAGGGGGCTGACACTGAAGCTTTCTTT,CASSVASQGADTEAFF
TRBV29-1,TRBJ2-1,-,few,TGCAGCGTTGACCCCAGGGGGGAAGGCAATGAGCAGTTCTTC,CSVDPRGEGNEQFF
TRBV7-9,TRBJ1-2,TRBD1,once,TGTGCCAGCAGCCCGGACAGGGTCGCGGGAGTTAACTATGGCTACACCTTC,CASSPDRVAGVNYGYTF
TRBV14,TRBJ1-2,-,-,TGTGCCAGCAGCCAAGATCCGGCGGCCCCCTCCTATGGCTACACCTTC,CASSQDPAAPSYGYTF
TRBV7-2,TRBJ2-3,-,-,TGTGCCAGCAGCTTAGTTTTGGCGGGCAGCACAGATACGCAGTATTTT,CASSLVLAGSTDTQYF
TRBV18,TRBJ2-7,TRBD2,-,TGTGCCAGCTCACTAACTAGCGGGCAAGACGAGCAGTACTTC,CASSLTSGQDEQYF
TRBV6-5,TRBJ2-1,-,few,TGTGCCAGCAGTTTAGCGGTTAGCTCCTACAATGAGCAGTTCTTC,CASSLAVSSYNEQFF
TRBV5-1,TRBJ2-2,TRBD2,-,TGCGCCAGCAGCTTGGATTTGACTAGCGCGGCCGGGGAGCTGTTTTTT,CASSLDLTSAAGELFF
TRBV7-8,TRBJ2-4,-,-,TGTGCCAGCAGCCTACAGGTTCCCCTAGCCAAAAACATTCAGTACTTC,CASSLQVPLAKNIQYF
TRBV28,TRBJ1-2,TRBD1,-,TGTGCCAGCCCGGACAGGGGGCGGGGTGGCTACACCTTC,CASPDRGRGGYTF
TRBV25-1,TRBJ1-1,-,-,TGTGCCAGCAGTGAATGGGTACAGGGAACCCAGGCTGAAGCTTTCTTT,CASSEWVQGTQAEAFF
TRBV6-5,TRBJ1-1,-,few,TGTGCCAGCACACGAGACACTGAAGCTTTCTTT,CASTRDTEAFF
TRBV9,TRBJ2-6,TRBD1,-,TGTGCCAGCAGCGGGGACAGGGGGCTATCAGGGGCCAACGTCCTGACTTTC,CASSGDRGLSGANVLTF
TRBV6-5,TRBJ2-7,-,once,TGTGCCAGCAGTTACAGGGGGGGATCCTACGAGCAGTACTTC,CASSYRGGSYEQYF
TRBV30,TRBJ2-7,TRBD2,-,TGTGCCGGACTTAGCGGGACGGGCTACGAGCAGTACTTC,CAGLSGTGYEQYF
TRBV7-2,TRBJ2-5,-,-,TGTGCCAGCAGCTTCGACAGCTCCGGGGGAGAAGAGACCCAGTACTTC,CASSFDSSGGEETQYF
TRBV7-3,TRBJ2-2,-,-,TGTGCCAGCAGCCCGAGCGGAGGGGTTACCGGGGAGCTGTTTTTT,CASSPSGGVTGELFF
TRBV6-5,TRBJ2-5,-,-,TGTGCCAGCAGTGGCATCGCCCAGGGTTGGGAGACCCAGTACTTC,CASSGIAQGWETQYF
TRBV6-5,TRBJ2-3,TRBD2,-,TGTGCCAGCAGTCCTGGGACTAGGTATACAGATACGCAGTATTTT,CASSPGTRYTDTQYF
TRBV10-1,TRBJ1-5,-,few,TGCGCCAGCAGTGATTGCTTCCCGACAGGAAATCAGCCCCAGCATTTT,CASSDCFPTGNQPQHF
TRBV7-2,TRBJ2-5,-,-,TGTGCCAGCAGCCCGGGACTCTTCCAAGAGACCCAGTACTTC,CASSPGLFQETQYF
TRBV7-2,TRBJ2-1,TRBD2,-,TGTGCCAGCAGCCCTACTAGCGGGAGTTTCAGTGAGCAGTTCTTC,CASSPTSGSFSEQFF
TRBV5-8,TRBJ2-7,-,-,TGTGCCAGCAGCTTCGGCGACTCCCGGCTCGAGCAGTACTTC,CASSFGDSRLEQYF
TRBV19,TRBJ1-1,-,once,TGTGCCAGTAGTACCCAGGGTTATTACACTGAAGCTTTCTTT,CASSTQGYYTEAFF
TRBV29-1,TRBJ2-1,-,-,TGCAGCGTTGATAGGGCGCGGGAAGGAGAGCAGTTCTTC,CSVDRAREGEQFF
TRBV19,TRBJ1-4,TRBD1,-,TGTGCCAGTAGTATTATAGGGACAGACTATGAAAAACTGTTTTTT,CASSIIGTDYEKLFF